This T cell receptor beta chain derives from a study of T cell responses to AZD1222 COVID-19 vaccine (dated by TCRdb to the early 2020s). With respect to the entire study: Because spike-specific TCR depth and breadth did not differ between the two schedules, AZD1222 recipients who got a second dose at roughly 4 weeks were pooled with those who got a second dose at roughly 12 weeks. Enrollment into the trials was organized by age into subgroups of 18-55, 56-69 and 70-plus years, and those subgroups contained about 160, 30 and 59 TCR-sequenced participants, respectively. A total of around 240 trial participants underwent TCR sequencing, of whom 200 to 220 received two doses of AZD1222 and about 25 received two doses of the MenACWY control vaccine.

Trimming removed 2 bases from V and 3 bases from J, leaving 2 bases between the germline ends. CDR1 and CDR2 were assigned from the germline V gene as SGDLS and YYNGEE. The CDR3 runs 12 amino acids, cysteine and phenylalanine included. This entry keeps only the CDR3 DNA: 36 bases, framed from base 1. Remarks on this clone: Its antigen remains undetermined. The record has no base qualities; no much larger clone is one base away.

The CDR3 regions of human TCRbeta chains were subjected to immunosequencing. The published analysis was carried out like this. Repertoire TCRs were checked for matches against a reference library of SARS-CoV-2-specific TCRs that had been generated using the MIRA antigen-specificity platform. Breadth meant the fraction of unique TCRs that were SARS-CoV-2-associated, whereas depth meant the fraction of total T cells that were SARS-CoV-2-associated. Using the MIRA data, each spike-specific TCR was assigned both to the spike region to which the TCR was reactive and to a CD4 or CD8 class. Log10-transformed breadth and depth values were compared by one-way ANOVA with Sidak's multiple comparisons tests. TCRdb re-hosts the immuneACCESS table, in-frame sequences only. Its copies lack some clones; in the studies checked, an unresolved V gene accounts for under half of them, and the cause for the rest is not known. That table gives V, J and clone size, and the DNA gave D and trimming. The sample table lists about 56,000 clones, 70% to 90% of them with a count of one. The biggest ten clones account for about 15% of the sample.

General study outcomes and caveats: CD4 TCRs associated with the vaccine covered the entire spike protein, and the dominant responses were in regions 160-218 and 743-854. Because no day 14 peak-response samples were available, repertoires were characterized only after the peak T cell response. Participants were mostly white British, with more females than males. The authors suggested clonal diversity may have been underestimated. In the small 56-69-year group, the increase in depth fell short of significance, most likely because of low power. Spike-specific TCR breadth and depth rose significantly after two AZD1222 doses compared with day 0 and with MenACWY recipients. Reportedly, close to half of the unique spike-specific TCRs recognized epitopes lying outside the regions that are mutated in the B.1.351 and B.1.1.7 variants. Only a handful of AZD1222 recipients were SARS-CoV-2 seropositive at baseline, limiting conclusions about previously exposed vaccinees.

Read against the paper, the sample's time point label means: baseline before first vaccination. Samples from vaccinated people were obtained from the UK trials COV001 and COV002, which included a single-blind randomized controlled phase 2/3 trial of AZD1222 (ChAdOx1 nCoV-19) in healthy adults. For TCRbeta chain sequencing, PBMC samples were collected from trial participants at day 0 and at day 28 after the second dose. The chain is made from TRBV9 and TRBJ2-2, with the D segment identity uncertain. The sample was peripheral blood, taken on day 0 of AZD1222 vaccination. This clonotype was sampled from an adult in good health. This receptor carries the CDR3 CASSVYTGELFF. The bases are TGTGCCAGCAGCGTTTACACCGGGGAGCTGTTTTTT.